Below, one T cell receptor beta chain is given with its context. Its antigen is not identified. In TCRdb, the 5' RACE reads were re-called with MiXCR into one record per CDR3 protein. The sample lists approximately 540,000 distinct CDR3 sequences, approximately 11% occurring once. This sample is drawn from a study of CD8 T cells in ankylosing spondylitis. Study conclusions and caveats: There was a TCR beta motif, made of several highly homologous variants, that appeared characteristic of ankylosing spondylitis blood.

The CDR3 is 14 amino acids. Germline-derived CDR1 and CDR2 are SQVTM and ANQGSEA. The V end lost 5 bases, the J end lost 3 bases, and 13 bases lay between the germline ends. The source of this sequence is a male donor with ankylosing spondylitis. The specimen was blood, either unsorted or a sorted T cell fraction (not recorded which). The rearrangement links TRBV29-1 to TRBJ1-4; D call uncertain. CDR3 amino acids: CSVLNPAANEKLFF. CDR3 in DNA: TGCAGCGTTTTGAACCCGGCTGCTAATGAAAAACTGTTTTTT.